The clone carrying this T cell receptor beta chain was recorded a few times. Its specificity is not known. The data were obtained in a study of T and B cells in COVID-19 patients. At the level of the study: At median age roughly 35 years, recovered patients were younger than active-infection patients at less than 70. In the active-infection cohort, about 90% of the 20 patients had comorbidities linked to unfavorable COVID-19 outcome.

Multiplex PCR with BIOMED2 TRB-A/B primer pools amplified TRB rearrangements. TCRdb processed the multiplex PCR reads anew with MiXCR; each CDR3 protein has one entry. Of thousands of distinct CDR3 sequences listed, 25% to 30% are singletons. From blood, roughly 250-500 ng of genomic DNA served as TRB template. Findings and caveats of the study: Patients with COVID-19 reportedly showed strongly skewed T cell receptor beta variable and joining gene usage.

The source is a human donor who had recovered from COVID-19. The sequenced material came from blood.

CDR3 nucleotides: TGCGCCAGCAGCCAAGGGACAGAAATCTACGAGCAGTACTTC. Translation gives CASSQGTEIYEQYF. The chain uses TRBV4-1 and TRBJ2-7; TRBD1 is a possible D gene (6 bases). V lost 1 base and J 3 bases, leaving 10 bases between the germline ends. The CDR3 length is 14 residues. Germline loops: CDR1 MGHRA, CDR2 YSYEKL.